The 31 T cell receptor beta chains presented below share a single source sample, sequenced in a study of vaccination and CD4 T cells after COVID-19. Their antigens are not known. Oncomine TCR Beta short-read sequencing was applied to DNA from cultured CD4+ T cells. TCRdb reanalysed the PCR reads using MiXCR and keeps one entry per CDR3 protein. This table has 4,100 or so distinct CDR3 sequences, 15% to 20% appearing once. Documented treatment: roughly 10-day PBMC culture with coronavirus spike peptide pools or control peptides (ViraFEST assay). The material sequenced was CD4+ T cells from blood, cultured in vitro. Source of these receptors: a human donor who had recovered from COVID-19.

As regards this clonotype: A far larger clone is a single base away, which makes a read error likely. This chain uses TRBV6-1 with TRBJ2-1, with D perhaps TRBD1 or TRBD2 (5 bases each). The CDR3 covers 12 residues. Per germline, CDR1 MNHNS and CDR2 SASEGT. V was pared by 6 bases and J by 13 bases, with 16 bases between. The CDR3 coding sequence is TGTGCCAGCAGGAGGGGCGACGAGACCCAGTTCTTC. Its protein product is CASRRGDETQFF.

This clonotype was observed a handful of times. V gene TRBV28 combines with J gene TRBJ2-7; TRBD2 matches 8 bases. With V trimmed by 6 bases and J by 4 bases, 8 bases remained unmatched. This CDR3 region has 14 residues. Germline V CDR1 and CDR2: MDHEN, SYDVKM. CDR3 in amino acids: CASRRGTSSYEQYF. The CDR3 nucleotides are TGTGCCAGCAGACGGGGGACTAGTAGTTACGAGCAGTACTTC.

This clonotype was counted a few times. The chain is built from TRBV10-3 and TRBJ2-7; 8 nucleotides match TRBD2. Germline values: CDR1 ENHRY, CDR2 SYGVKD. The junction had 17 bases not matched to a gene; V was cut back by 11 bases and J by 2 bases. This CDR3 has 16 residues. CDR3 amino acids: CAPGITKRGRTYEQYF. The CDR3 DNA sequence: TGTGCCCCGGGGATAACTAAGCGGGGGCGCACCTACGAGCAGTACTTC.

The chain employs TRBV28 and TRBJ2-6, with D perhaps matching TRBD1 (6 bases). Germline-derived CDR1 and CDR2 are MDHEN and SYDVKM. The CDR3 has 15 amino acids. Trimming took 6 bases from V and 1 from J, leaving 10 bases between them. CDR3 loop: CASRGHGSGANVLTF. The DNA for the CDR3 is TGTGCCAGCAGGGGACACGGGTCTGGGGCCAACGTCCTGACTTTC.

In its sample, this clonotype ranks as medium-sized. The CDR3 reads CATSDLGLWGTEAFF. The DNA of the CDR3 is TGTGCCACCAGTGATTTGGGCCTTTGGGGCACTGAAGCTTTCTTT. The V and J genes are TRBV24-1 and TRBJ1-1; no definite D call. V was shortened by 0 bases and J by 4 bases, with 11 bases between the two germline ends. This CDR3 has 15 amino acids. The germline CDR1 and CDR2 sequences are KGHDR and SFDVKD.

This clonotype is medium-sized in the sample. The chain joins TRBV6-5 to TRBJ1-1; D is uncertain. Trimming removed 4 bases at V and 4 bases at J, with 7 bases between. This CDR3 contains 12 residues. Per the germline V gene, CDR1 is MNHEY and CDR2 is SVGAGI. The CDR3 is CASSFAGTEAFF. The CDR3 DNA follows: TGTGCCAGCAGTTTCGCAGGCACTGAAGCTTTCTTT.

The V call is TRBV2, the J call TRBJ1-1; maybe TRBD1 (5 bases). The germline V gene has CDR1 SNHLY and CDR2 FYNNEI. V lost 9 bases and J 3 bases, leaving 17 bases between the germline ends. The CDR3 spans 14 residues. This chain's CDR3 is CASPRAGLYTEAFF. CDR3 nucleotide sequence: TGTGCCAGTCCTCGGGCAGGGCTGTACACTGAAGCTTTCTTT.

This clonotype appeared a few times. The chain couples TRBV7-2 to TRBJ1-4; D remains unclear. Deletions cut 5 bases from V and 4 bases from J, with 14 bases between. Germline V CDR1 and CDR2: SGHTA, FQGNSA. The CDR3 is 15 residues long. CDR3 bases: TGTGCCAGCAGCCGACAACGGCAAGTTAATGAAAAACTGTTTTTT. Encoded protein: CASSRQRQVNEKLFF.

The rearrangement links TRBV20-1 to TRBJ2-7, with TRBD1 matching over 10 bases. The germline CDR1 and CDR2 sequences are DFQATT and SNEGSKA (reference sequence). This CDR3 contains 16 residues. V lost 5 bases, J lost 1 base, and 11 bases stayed unmatched. The CDR3 protein is CSAGKRQGARSYEQYF. The CDR3 nucleotides read TGCAGTGCTGGAAAGCGACAGGGGGCGAGATCCTACGAGCAGTACTTC.

This clonotype was observed a handful of times. CDR3 sequence reads: CASSFHPTGGNTEAFF. CDR3 in DNA: TGTGCCAGTAGTTTCCACCCGACAGGGGGGAACACTGAAGCTTTCTTT. V gene TRBV19 combines with J gene TRBJ1-1, with 9 bases lining up with TRBD1. V was clipped by 5 bases and J by 1 base; unmatched bases: 8. The germline gives CDR1 LNHDA, CDR2 SQIVND (reference sequence). The CDR3 length is 16 residues.

In its sample, this clonotype ranks as medium-sized (0.01 to 0.1%). The chain links TRBV6-2 or TRBV6-3 to TRBJ2-2, with a possible D match to TRBD2 (5 bases). The CDR3 sequence is 13 residues long. Germline lookup yields CDR1 MNHEY and CDR2 SVGEGT. Trimming took off 5 bases at V and 3 bases at J, with 7 bases between the two ends. The CDR3 DNA sequence: TGTGCCAGCAGTGGGAGCGACACCGGGGAGCTGTTTTTT. It yields the protein CASSGSDTGELFF.

The CDR3 sequence is CASTSGLAGLNEQFF. CDR3 sequence (DNA): TGCGCCAGCACCTCTGGACTAGCGGGTCTCAATGAGCAGTTCTTC. The genes are TRBV5-1 and TRBJ2-1; 11 positions agree with TRBD2. The CDR3 spans 15 residues. Germline CDR1 and CDR2: SGHRS and YFSETQ. V dropped 6 bases and J dropped 6; count of bases not matched to a gene: 8.

Judged by abundance, this clonotype is medium-sized (0.01 to 0.1%). The V call is TRBV6-1, the J call TRBJ2-5; weak D call: TRBD2 (7 bases). Germline CDR1 is MNHNS and CDR2 is SASEGT. The CDR3 consists of 13 residues. V gave up 8 bases and J gave up 5 bases, with 15 bases separating them. In DNA form, the CDR3 reads TGTGCCAGCCGAAGAGGGGGAGGGGAGACCCAGTACTTC. Residues: CASRRGGGETQYF.

By sample fraction, this clonotype is medium-sized (0.01 to 0.1%). This chain connects TRBV19 to TRBJ1-2, with 10 bases matching TRBD1. Germline-derived CDR1 and CDR2 are LNHDA and SQIVND (reference sequence). V shed 5 bases, J shed 1 base, and the junction held 10 bases outside the gene matches. This CDR3 region has 17 residues. In DNA form, the CDR3 reads TGTGCCAGTAGTCCCAAGGGGACAGGGGCCCTTAACTATGGCTACACCTTC. Amino acids: CASSPKGTGALNYGYTF.

This clonotype is medium-sized (0.01 to 0.1%) in the sample. The CDR3 bases are TGTGCCAGCAGGCCTCAGGTAATCTGGCCCCTCCACTTT. Amino acids: CASRPQVIWPLHF. The chain joins TRBV6-1 to TRBJ1-6; no clear D. Germline V gene lookup returns CDR1 MNHNS and CDR2 SASEGT. The CDR3 extends over 13 amino acids. V was cut by 6 bases and J by 13 bases, with 16 bases left in between.

The gene calls are TRBV4-1 and TRBJ1-1, with D perhaps matching TRBD1 (5 bases). The CDR3 is 15 residues long. V was cut by 2 bases and J by 6 bases, with 16 bases left in between. The germline V gene has CDR1 MGHRA and CDR2 YSYEKL. CDR3 coding DNA: TGCGCCAGCAGCCAATCCCAGTACTTGGGGGCTGAAGCTTTCTTT. It encodes CASSQSQYLGAEAFF.

This clonotype was seen more than once but under ten times. This chain links TRBV2 with TRBJ2-5; a possible D gene is TRBD2 (5 bases). Germline V gene sequence: CDR1 SNHLY, CDR2 FYNNEI. Trimming took off 7 bases at V and 2 bases at J, with 17 bases between the two ends. This CDR3 is 15 amino acids long. The DNA for the CDR3 is TGTGCCAGCATGAGGGATCGCAACCTTCAAGAGACCCAGTACTTC. Amino acid sequence: CASMRDRNLQETQYF.

This clonotype was counted a few times. The J gene is TRBJ2-5, the V gene TRBV4-2; TRBD1 matches 7 bases. The CDR3 loop spans 13 amino acids. With V trimmed by 4 bases and J by 9 bases, 8 bases remained unmatched. Germline V gene lookup returns CDR1 LGHNA and CDR2 YNFKEQ. The CDR3 reads CASSLRQGRPQYF. CDR3 sequence (DNA): TGTGCCAGCAGCCTAAGACAGGGAAGGCCCCAGTACTTC.

The gene calls are TRBV10-3 and TRBJ1-5; no firm D call. The CDR3 spans 13 residues. The V end lost 8 bases, the J end lost 6 bases, and 14 bases lay between the germline ends. Germline CDR1 ENHRY, CDR2 SYGVKD. The CDR3 DNA is TGTGCCATCGGTAACAGACCGGGTCAGCCCCAGCATTTT. It is translated as CAIGNRPGQPQHF.

This clonotype was counted between two and nine times. This sequence joins TRBV9 and TRBJ1-2, with a tentative D call TRBD1 (6 bases). This CDR3 is built from 11 residues. V was pared by 4 bases and J by 7 bases, with 8 bases between. From germline, CDR1 is SGDLS and CDR2 YYNGEE. CDR3 sequence: CASSTGFGYTF. CDR3 DNA: TGTGCCAGCAGCACAGGGTTTGGCTACACCTTC.

There are a few counts of this clonotype. The rearrangement uses TRBV7-6 and TRBJ2-1; 8 nucleotides match TRBD1. V lost 3 bases to trimming and J lost 5 bases; unmatched junction nucleotides: 3. Germline CDR1 and CDR2: SGHVS and FNYEAQ. This CDR3 contains 14 residues. CDR3 loop: CASSLTDRDNEQFF. The CDR3 DNA reads as TGTGCCAGCAGCTTGACGGACAGGGACAATGAGCAGTTCTTC.

The chain joins TRBV5-8 to TRBJ2-2, with 7 bases matching TRBD1. Per germline, CDR1 SGHTS and CDR2 YDEGEE. Trimming cost V 1 base and J 3 bases; bases outside gene matches: 6. This CDR3 has 16 amino acids. CDR3 sequence reads: CASSLFLTGYTGELFF. The DNA for the CDR3 is TGTGCCAGCAGCTTGTTCCTGACAGGGTACACCGGGGAGCTGTTTTTT.

The V and J genes are TRBV4-1 and TRBJ2-7, with D maybe TRBD2 (5 bases). The CDR3 runs to 14 residues. Trimming removed 1 base from V and 2 bases from J, with 9 bases in between. CDR1 is MGHRA and CDR2 is YSYEKL in the germline V gene. For the CDR3, the DNA is TGCGCCAGCAGCCAAGGGACTTATGCCTACGAGCAGTACTTC. Translation: CASSQGTYAYEQYF.

This clonotype has a handful of counts. The J gene is TRBJ2-3, the V gene TRBV20-1; 10 nucleotides agree with TRBD2. With V trimmed by 5 bases and J by 10 bases, 6 bases remained unmatched. Germline V gene sequence: CDR1 DFQATT, CDR2 SNEGSKA (reference sequence). The CDR3 runs 12 residues. CDR3 nucleotides: TGCAGTGCTTCGGGACTAGCGCATTCGCAGTATTTT. Its protein product is CSASGLAHSQYF.

The chain recombines TRBV2 with TRBJ2-2; D unclear. Trimming took off 7 bases at V and 6 bases at J, with 9 bases between the two ends. This CDR3 comprises 12 residues. CDR1 and CDR2 from the germline V gene are SNHLY and FYNNEI. This CDR3 is CASNLASGELFF. The CDR3 DNA follows: TGTGCCAGCAATCTTGCGTCCGGGGAGCTGTTTTTT.

The chain recombines TRBV6-1 with TRBJ1-1; 8 bases agree with TRBD1. V lost 6 bases, J lost 4 bases, and 4 bases stayed unmatched. This CDR3 comprises 13 residues. CDR1 and CDR2 (germline): MNHNS, SASEGT. Here the CDR3 reads CASRSTGGTEAFF. The CDR3 coding sequence is TGTGCCAGCAGGTCTACAGGGGGCACTGAAGCTTTCTTT.

This clonotype rates as medium-sized. The chain joins TRBV12-5 to TRBJ1-1; the D is unclear. The CDR3 spans 15 residues. Trimming left V 4 bases short and J 4 bases short, with 16 bases between. The germline CDR1 and CDR2 sequences are LGHNT and FRNRAP. The CDR3 DNA is TGTGCTAGTGGTTCTGGTCGGGGAACGGGCACTGAAGCTTTCTTT. Its protein is CASGSGRGTGTEAFF.

This clonotype is medium-sized (0.01 to 0.1%) in the sample. The chain joins TRBV12-3 or TRBV12-4 to TRBJ1-3; 8 nucleotides line up with TRBD1. The J segment lost 4 bases and the V segment lost 1 base, leaving 12 bases of the junction unmatched. The CDR3 spans 18 residues. The CDR3 DNA sequence: TGTGCCAGCAGTTTAGTCCCCCTCAGCAGGGGGCTGGGAAACACCATATATTTT. Protein sequence: CASSLVPLSRGLGNTIYF.

This clonotype was detected a few times. This chain uses TRBV5-1 with TRBJ2-3; 8 bases agree with TRBD2. Germline trimming cut 4 bases from V and 0 bases from J; bases unmatched to any gene: 10. This CDR3 has 17 amino acids. Germline V lookup: CDR1 SGHRS, CDR2 YFSETQ. DNA of the CDR3: TGCGCCAGCAGCACGGGTCGTAGCGGGATTAGCACAGATACGCAGTATTTT. This translates into CASSTGRSGISTDTQYF.

The V call is TRBV3-1, the J call TRBJ1-1, with 7 bases lining up with TRBD1. The germline CDR1 and CDR2 sequences are LGHDT and YNNKEL (reference sequence). The CDR3 spans 14 residues. V trimming: 3 bases; J trimming: 5 bases; junction bases outside the gene matches: 6. CDR3: CASSQTGRETEAFF. CDR3 nucleotide sequence: TGTGCCAGCAGCCAGACAGGGAGGGAGACTGAAGCTTTCTTT.

The chain couples TRBV19 to TRBJ1-1; no clear D gene. The V end lost 7 bases, the J end lost 1 base, and 19 bases lay between the germline ends. The CDR3 is 16 amino acids. Germline V gene lookup returns CDR1 LNHDA and CDR2 SQIVND (reference sequence). In DNA form, the CDR3 reads TGTGCCAGTACCCCCTTCGGGGAGGGTAAGAACACTGAAGCTTTCTTT. Its translation: CASTPFGEGKNTEAFF.